This entry describes one T cell receptor beta chain. The entry originates in a study of blood T cell repertoires in COVID-19. About the study: The United States, Italy and Spain provided the acute and convalescent COVID-19 samples. Nucleic acid was either cDNA or gDNA, and it came from T cells, B-cell-depleted T cells, or PBMCs.

Source study methods: Amplification of reference gene primers provided the estimated nucleated cell counts. Repertoires were generated with immunoSEQ multiplex PCR, while TCRdb's copy carries only in-frame clones and drops some. V, J and clone size are those of that table, while D and trimming were read from the DNA. This table holds about 170,000 clones, about nine tenths found once. Patients in Seattle were enrolled during active infection, then followed longitudinally. Sequenced input: peripheral blood. This TCR was sampled from a woman in her fifties or sixties with COVID-19, enrolled during active disease.

This CDR3 reads CASSTSPPTGEQYF. The CDR3 bases are TGTGCCAGTAGTACTTCCCCCCCCACGGGGGAGCAGTACTTC. The V and J genes are TRBV19 and TRBJ2-7; TRBD2 is a possible D gene (5 bases). CDR3 size: 14 residues. Germline values: CDR1 LNHDA, CDR2 SQIVND (reference sequence). V lost 4 bases, J lost 7 bases, and 17 bases lay in between. Full variable domain (missing parts from reference TRBV19 and TRBJ2-7): DGGITQSPKYLFRKEGQNVTLSCEQNLNHDAMYWYRQDPGQGLRLIYYSQIVNDFQKGDIAEGYSVSREKKESFPLTVTSAQKNPTAFYLCASSTSPPTGEQYFGPGTRLTVT.